The clone carrying this T cell receptor (beta chain) was recorded many times. Antigen specificity is unknown. TCRbeta libraries were built with three rounds of nested PCR, modified from ARM-PCR. One entry per CDR3 protein, called by TCRdb with MiXCR from the multiplex PCR reads. The data show approximately 120,000 distinct CDR3 sequences, with around 80% seen just once and roughly 35% held by the top ten. RNA was extracted from bulk tissue without any cell sorting. Between August and November 2014, newly diagnosed, chemotherapy-naive lung cancer patients underwent thoracic surgery in China. The data originate from a study of tumor and adjacent non-tumor tissue in lung cancer. Overall study: The patients, roughly eleven men and about 5 women, were about 31 to 76 with stage I to III disease. Samples averaged roughly 4.3 million productive TCRbeta reads each. The study, taken as a whole, reports: In normal lung, the top 100 clones were significantly more dominant than in tumor.

Sequenced material: lung tumor tissue. The source of this sequence is a woman in her sixties with non-small cell lung cancer.

This chain's CDR3 is CASSQAWDQPQHF. CDR3 coding DNA: TGCGCCAGCAGCCAAGCGTGGGATCAGCCCCAGCATTTT. The chain links TRBV4-3 to TRBJ1-5; D call uncertain. Germline CDR1 LGHNA, CDR2 YSLEER. The CDR3 is 13 residues long. Trimming stripped 1 base from V and 5 bases from J, with 6 bases between.